A single TCR beta chain is shown here with its context. Which antigen it targets is not known. One base away there is no much larger clone; base qualities are not given. No immune events, such as infections, were documented for the healthy donors during the collection period. Healthy-donor blood repertoires served as a training cohort to calibrate time-dependent variance in a beta-binomial model of T-cell clone differential abundance. The training cohort included approximately 10 healthy donors, of whom 3 were female and 7 were male. An age range of roughly 29 to 65 years, with an average of about 45 years, was recorded for the donors. Whole blood from each healthy donor was obtained from a commercial supplier and was collected at three time points roughly 13 days apart. For immunosequencing, genomic DNA was extracted from whole blood that had not been sorted. Germline trimming amounts to 1 base on V and 8 bases on J, with 11 as the count of junction bases outside the gene matches. Inclusive of the bounding cysteine and phenylalanine, the CDR3 is 16 residues long. Just CDR3 DNA is preserved here, 48 bases in frame from base 1. CDR1 is given as SGDLS and CDR2 as YYNGEE, both from the germline V gene.

This sample stems from a study of identifying expanded T cells in peripheral blood (dated by TCRdb to the late 2010s). The study in broad terms: Four technical replicates, made by sequencing separate aliquots from the same pool of genomic DNA, were compared pairwise.

The investigation overall reported the following: The authors expected biological variance in healthy repertoires might increase further over much longer intervals such as months to years. Approximately 1.2 differentially abundant clones were flagged by the binomial model between technical replicates, whereas about 15 and 18 were flagged over roughly two weeks and four weeks, respectively. Across all healthy donors, variance in clone template counts between two-week samples was found to increase significantly with total template count. Across all healthy-donor time intervals, the beta-binomial model significantly cut both the number of clones called differentially abundant and the false-positive rate.

The immunoSEQ Assay, which uses bias-controlled multiplex PCR amplification of genomic DNA, was used to profile TCRbeta CDR3 regions. The paper's data handling went like this. To quantify the absolute abundance of each unique TCRbeta CDR3 region, the sequences were collapsed and filtered. Differential abundance was tested with two models: a binomial (Fisher-equivalent) model and a beta-binomial model that adds time-dependent variance fitted from healthy donors. Clones with fewer than 5 combined templates were removed, and differential abundance was called for clones with a Benjamini-Hochberg FDR below 0.01. Using the form v = (b*log(k)+a)^2, the beta-binomial variance was modeled as a function of the total template count across the two samples. Not all clones reach the TCRdb copy of this immuneACCESS table, which keeps in-frame sequences only. Checked studies attribute under half of the gap to unresolved V genes and leave the rest unexplained. From that table come the V and J calls and clone size; the DNA was used to work out D and trimming. This sample is represented by roughly 78,000 clones; around 90% of them were singletons. The ten largest make up over 2.5% of the sample.

The chain couples TRBV9 to TRBJ2-1, and TRBD2 matches 8 of the central bases. Sequenced material: blood. The sequence derives from a person aged 18 to 70 in good health. In nucleotides, the sequence is TGTGCCAGCAGCGTATGGGGAGCGGGAGTATCGGATGAGCAGTTCTTC. Its amino acids are CASSVWGAGVSDEQFF.